The TCR beta chain described here comes from a study of T cells in Graves' hyperthyroidism and ophthalmopathy. CDR1 is MNHEY and CDR2 is SVGEGT in the germline V gene. V was trimmed by 8 bases and J by 8 bases, leaving 12 bases between them. This CDR3 is built from 11 residues. Cells are PBMCs isolated from around 9.4 ml of fresh blood. As regards this clonotype: Its antigen is unknown.

Researchers amplified the TCR beta CDR3 regions from RNA transcripts. HTBI primers were the set used in a first-round RT-PCR of the TCR CDR3. TCRdb recomputed calls from the multiplex PCR reads with MiXCR, one row per CDR3 protein. The sample shows over 500,000 distinct CDR3 sequences, 17% of them seen only once. General observations from the study: By a 13 V-J model, ophthalmopathy was set apart from stable hyperthyroidism.

The chain recombines TRBV6-2 or TRBV6-3 with TRBJ1-2; D uncertain. This TCR derives from a woman younger than 35 with Graves' ophthalmopathy. The sample comprised blood. CDR3 residues: CASRNFLGYTF. The CDR3 DNA follows: TGTGCCAGCCGTAATTTCTTGGGCTACACCTTC.